Below, 8 T cell receptor beta chains from the same sample are listed, as sequenced in a study of siplizumab effects on memory and regulatory T cells. Profiled with immunoSEQ multiplex PCR; TCRdb holds only in-frame clones, not every one. Of about 91,000 clones in the sample, under 95% were seen once. The source material was CD8+ T cells sorted from blood. The receptor source for this set is a human donor in good health.

The table lists this clone with a few counts. This sequence joins TRBV7-8 and TRBJ1-1, with D perhaps TRBD1 (5 bases). The CDR3 is made up of 12 amino acids. V was trimmed by 1 base and J by 11 bases, leaving 11 bases between them. Germline values: CDR1 SGHVS, CDR2 FQNEAQ. The CDR3 region has the DNA TGTGCCAGCAGCTTAGGGGGGGTATGGGCTTTCTTT. It specifies CASSLGGVWAFF.

V usage is TRBV27 and J usage is TRBJ2-7; 7 nucleotides line up with TRBD1. The CDR3 is 15 residues long. Trimming took 2 bases from V and 4 from J; bases not matched to a gene: 8. Germline assignment: CDR1 MNHEY and CDR2 SMNVEV (reference sequence). CDR3 amino acids: CASSLLSDRMYEQYF. The CDR3 DNA sequence: TGTGCCAGCAGTTTACTCTCGGACAGGATGTACGAGCAGTACTTC.

This sequence joins TRBV4-1 and TRBJ1-6; tentatively, D is TRBD1 (5 bases). This CDR3 contains 19 residues. CDR1 is MGHRA and CDR2 is YSYEKL in the germline V gene. V was trimmed by 0 bases and J by 0 bases, leaving 15 bases between them. The CDR3 sequence: CASSQEGPERSSYNSPLHF. The DNA for the CDR3 is TGCGCCAGCAGCCAAGAGGGGCCGGAGCGAAGCTCCTATAATTCACCCCTCCACTTT.

CDR3 amino acids: CASSPSGGFQPQHF. In DNA form, the CDR3 reads TGTGCCAGCAGTCCATCGGGAGGGTTCCAGCCCCAGCATTTT. The chain is built from TRBV27 and TRBJ1-5; D is uncertain. From germline, CDR1 is MNHEY and CDR2 SMNVEV (reference sequence). V lost 5 bases and J 7 bases, leaving 15 bases between the germline ends. The CDR3 sequence is 14 residues long.

V and J are TRBV6-4 and TRBJ1-6; 7 bases map to TRBD1. V lost 3 bases, J lost 9 bases, and 5 bases stayed unmatched. CDR1 is MRHNA, CDR2 SNTAGT, per germline. The CDR3 runs 14 residues. As DNA, the CDR3 is TGTGCCAGCAGTGAAGGAGGGGGCGCTTCACCCCTCCACTTT. Its translation is CASSEGGGASPLHF.

V usage is TRBV9 and J usage is TRBJ1-1; TRBD1 is a possible D gene (6 bases). V gave up 3 bases and J gave up 6 bases, with 18 bases separating them. Germline CDR1 SGDLS, CDR2 YYNGEE. The CDR3 contains 15 residues. CDR3 loop: CASSAPPGALSEAFF. CDR3 bases: TGTGCCAGCAGCGCCCCACCAGGGGCGCTCTCTGAAGCTTTCTTT.

The CDR3 region is CASSLQGLYYEQYF. In DNA, the CDR3 is TGTGCCAGCAGCTTACAGGGTTTGTACTACGAGCAGTACTTC. The chain employs TRBV11-2 and TRBJ2-7, with D possibly TRBD1 on 5 matching bases. This CDR3 has 14 amino acids. In germline, CDR1 is SGHAT, CDR2 FQNNGV. With 2 bases removed from V and 3 bases from J, the gap between germline ends came to 11 bases.

This clone appeared once. The chain joins TRBV9 to TRBJ2-7, with D possibly called TRBD1 or TRBD2 (6 bases each). The CDR3 contains 15 residues. Per the germline V gene, CDR1 is SGDLS and CDR2 is YYNGEE. V lost 0 bases and J 6 bases, leaving 16 bases between the germline ends. The CDR3 loop is CASSVGGVGGGEQYF. The CDR3 DNA follows: TGTGCCAGCAGCGTAGGAGGGGTAGGGGGAGGCGAGCAGTACTTC.